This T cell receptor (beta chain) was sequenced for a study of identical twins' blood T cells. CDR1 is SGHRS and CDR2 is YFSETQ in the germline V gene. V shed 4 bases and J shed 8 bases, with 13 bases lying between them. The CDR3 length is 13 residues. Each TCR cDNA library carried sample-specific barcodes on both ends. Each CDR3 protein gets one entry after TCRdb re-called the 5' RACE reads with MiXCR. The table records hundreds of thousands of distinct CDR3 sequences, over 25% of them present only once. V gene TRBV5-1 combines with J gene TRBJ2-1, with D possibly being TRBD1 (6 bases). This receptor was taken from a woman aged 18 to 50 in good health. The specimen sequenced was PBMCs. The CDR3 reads CASSNSGDHEQFF. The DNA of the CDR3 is TGCGCCAGCAGCAACTCAGGGGACCATGAGCAGTTCTTC.